This entry lists 15 T cell receptor beta chains sequenced from one sample in a study of cytomegalovirus exposure and HLA in healthy donors. The primer mix had 60 Vbeta and 13 Jbeta primers. Measured with immunoSEQ multiplex PCR; TCRdb has only the in-frame clones, and not every one. The sample lists 120,000 or so clones, 60% to 85% occurring once. The material sequenced was PBMCs. The receptors shown here come from a woman aged 30 to 39 in good health and CMV-seronegative.

V usage is TRBV30 and J usage is TRBJ2-7, with 11 bases lining up with TRBD2. The CDR3 has 14 residues. The germline gives CDR1 GTSNPN, CDR2 SVGIG (reference sequence). The junction had 7 bases not matched to a gene; V was cut back by 4 bases and J by 5 bases. CDR3 loop: CAWTLAGGVNEQYF. CDR3 nucleotide sequence: TGTGCCTGGACCCTAGCGGGGGGTGTGAACGAGCAGTACTTC.

The chain is built from TRBV4-3 and TRBJ2-3, with 10 bases fitting TRBD2. After removal of 5 bases from V and 1 base from J, the junction contained 3 bases not matched to a gene. Germline values: CDR1 LGHNA, CDR2 YSLEER. The CDR3 is 15 residues long. The CDR3: CASSVTSGGTDTQYF. In DNA, the CDR3 is TGCGCCAGCAGCGTCACTAGCGGGGGCACAGATACGCAGTATTTT.

This chain connects TRBV19 to TRBJ2-7; unclear D gene. The germline V gene has CDR1 LNHDA and CDR2 SQIVND (reference sequence). The V end lost 5 bases, the J end lost 0 bases, and 17 bases lay between the germline ends. The CDR3 spans 16 residues. CDR3 sequence: CASSPRQAQSSYEQYF. In DNA, the CDR3 is TGTGCCAGTAGTCCCCGGCAGGCCCAAAGCTCCTACGAGCAGTACTTC. Combining the CDR3 with reference TRBV19 and TRBJ2-7 gives the whole variable domain DGGITQSPKYLFRKEGQNVTLSCEQNLNHDAMYWYRQDPGQGLRLIYYSQIVNDFQKGDIAEGYSVSREKKESFPLTVTSAQKNPTAFYLCASSPRQAQSSYEQYFGPGTRLTVT.

V gene TRBV5-1 combines with J gene TRBJ1-2; D is perhaps TRBD1 (6 bases). Germline-derived CDR1 and CDR2 are SGHRS and YFSETQ. V was cut by 7 bases and J by 2 bases, with 18 bases left in between. The CDR3 runs to 15 residues. The CDR3 region has the DNA TGCGCCAGCTCGGGGGGCAGCGCGGAAAACTATGGCTACACCTTC. Translation: CASSGGSAENYGYTF.

This clone appeared once. The CDR3 DNA reads TGTGCCAGCAGTTTTAGATCGAGCAATCAGCCCCAGCATTTT. It codes for CASSFRSSNQPQHF. This chain connects TRBV27 to TRBJ1-5, with unresolved D. V was trimmed by 3 bases and J by 1 base, leaving 7 bases between them. The CDR3 loop spans 14 amino acids. Germline V gene sequence: CDR1 MNHEY, CDR2 SMNVEV (reference sequence).

In regard to this clone: The sample has other DNA sequences that encode this CDR3 too. V is TRBV15 and J is TRBJ2-7; 11 bases match TRBD2. The J segment lost 1 base and the V segment lost 1 base, leaving 0 bases of the junction unmatched. This CDR3 region has 15 residues. Per germline, CDR1 LNHNV and CDR2 YYDKDF (reference sequence). The chain's CDR3 is CATSRGTSGSYEQYF. DNA for the CDR3: TGTGCCACCAGCAGAGGGACTAGCGGGTCCTACGAGCAGTACTTC. The full variable domain, its missing parts supplied by reference TRBV15 and TRBJ2-7, is DAMVIQNPRYQVTQFGKPVTLSCSQTLNHNVMYWYQQKSSQAPKLLFHYYDKDFNNEADTPDNFQSRRPNTSFCFLDIRSPGLGDTAMYLCATSRGTSGSYEQYFGPGTRLTVT.

V is TRBV30 and J is TRBJ2-5; the D gene is possibly TRBD1 (6 bases). The J call may be mistaken, given a closer DNA end match to TRBJ2-7. Germline CDR1 GTSNPN, CDR2 SVGIG (reference sequence). The CDR3 sequence is 12 residues long. This chain's CDR3 is CAWTGARYEQYF. The CDR3 coding sequence is TGTGCCTGGACAGGGGCTCGGTACGAGCAGTACTTC.

The V gene is TRBV28, the J gene TRBJ2-1; 7 positions agree with TRBD1. The germline CDR1 and CDR2 sequences are MDHEN and SYDVKM. This CDR3 spans 14 amino acids. With V trimmed by 5 bases and J by 6 bases, 7 bases remained unmatched. The CDR3 DNA follows: TGTGCCAGCAGTACCTGGACAGGTAGCAATGAGCAGTTCTTC. It encodes CASSTWTGSNEQFF.

The V call is TRBV29-1, the J call TRBJ1-2, with 7 nucleotides matching TRBD1. Unmatched junction bases numbered 5, after V lost 6 bases and J lost 4 bases. This CDR3 contains 12 residues. Germline V CDR1 and CDR2: SQVTM, ANQGSEA. CDR3 nucleotide sequence: TGCAGCGTAACTGGGACAGCCTATGGCTACACCTTC. Translation gives CSVTGTAYGYTF.

The chain uses TRBV6-1 and TRBJ2-7, with D possibly TRBD2 on 5 matching bases. In germline, CDR1 is MNHNS, CDR2 SASEGT. V lost 5 bases and J lost 5, with 19 bases in between. The CDR3 is 15 residues long. CDR3 DNA sequence: TGTGCCAGCAGTCCAAGCGGCCAGGTGGGAAACGAGCAGTACTTC. It encodes CASSPSGQVGNEQYF.

This sequence joins TRBV30 and TRBJ1-2; TRBD1 aligns across 7 bases. From germline, CDR1 is GTSNPN and CDR2 SVGIG (reference sequence). After removal of 2 bases from V and 12 bases from J, the junction contained 6 bases not matched to a gene. This CDR3 is 11 amino acids long. This chain's CDR3 is CAWSLRGVDTF. The CDR3 nucleotides are TGTGCCTGGAGTCTCAGGGGGGTCGACACCTTC. Full variable domain (outside the CDR3, taken from reference TRBV30 and TRBJ1-2): SQTIHQWPATLVQPVGSPLSLECTVEGTSNPNLYWYRQAAGRGLQLLFYSVGIGQISSEVPQNLSASRPQDRQFILSSKKLLLSDSGFYLCAWSLRGVDTFGSGTRLTVV.

The rearrangement uses TRBV2 and TRBJ2-3; D remains unclear. CDR1 and CDR2 from the germline V gene are SNHLY and FYNNEI. CDR3 length equals 13 residues. Deletions cut 7 bases from V and 1 base from J, with 9 bases between. CDR3 DNA: TGTGCCAGCAACCTACAGCGCACAGATACGCAGTATTTT. Encoded protein: CASNLQRTDTQYF.

The V and J genes are TRBV6-1 and TRBJ2-7, with 10 bases fitting TRBD2. The CDR3 runs 14 residues. V gave up 6 bases and J gave up 2 bases; unmatched junction bases: 4. Germline CDR1 reads MNHNS; CDR2 reads SASEGT. The CDR3 coding sequence is TGTGCCAGCAGCAACAGCGGGGGGGCCTACGAGCAGTACTTC. Encoded protein: CASSNSGGAYEQYF.

The CDR3 protein is CASSFQEVNYGYTF. The CDR3 coding sequence is TGTGCCAGCAGCTTCCAGGAAGTCAACTATGGCTACACCTTC. This chain joins TRBV13 and TRBJ1-2; no clear D gene. The ends were cut back, 3 bases at V and 2 bases at J, with 10 bases in the middle. Germline-derived CDR1 and CDR2 are PRHDT and FYEKMQ (reference sequence). The CDR3 runs 14 residues.

The chain couples TRBV5-4 to TRBJ2-3, with 16 bases identical to TRBD2. Germline-derived CDR1 and CDR2 are SGHNT and YYREEE (reference sequence). CDR3 size: 16 residues. V lost 4 bases, J lost 10 bases, and 9 bases stayed unmatched. The CDR3 DNA is TGTGCCAGCAGCATCGGGACTAGCGGGGGGGCCGTTGCGCAGTATTTT. Protein sequence: CASSIGTSGGAVAQYF.